The entry below describes one T cell receptor beta chain. Its antigen is not known. Profiling relied on immunoSEQ multiplex PCR, and the TCRdb table lists in-frame clones only, not all of them. In the table there are roughly 58,000 clones, around nine tenths of which are singletons. These data come from a study of cytomegalovirus exposure and HLA in healthy donors. Study-wide points: The tendency of first-cohort TCR clusters to co-occur in the 90 to 150 validation repertoires emerged from a later analysis. The listing of roughly 160 TCR beta chains classed them as cytomegalovirus-associated.

The CDR3 covers 14 residues. V shed 6 bases and J 1 base; nucleotides not matched to a gene: 6. Germline CDR1 MNHEY, CDR2 SVGAGI. The donors belonged to the roughly 130-subject validation cohort, separate from the roughly 720-subject first cohort. The sequenced sample was PBMCs. The source of this sequence is a man aged 18 to 30 in good health and CMV-seronegative. The chain couples TRBV6-5 to TRBJ2-7, with 7 nucleotides matching TRBD2. Written as DNA, the CDR3 is TGTGCCAGCAGCCCGGGGGGTGAATCCTACGAGCAGTACTTC. The encoded protein is CASSPGGESYEQYF.